Each of the 30 T cell receptor beta chains below was sequenced from the same sample in a study of T cell responses to AZD1222 COVID-19 vaccine. Profiled with immunoSEQ multiplex PCR; TCRdb holds only in-frame clones, not every one. The sample includes 180,000 or so clones, 92% of them seen just once. The sequencing used peripheral blood, collected 28 days after the second AZD1222 dose. The origin of the receptors is an adult who received the AZD1222 COVID-19 vaccine.

The chain's CDR3 is CASSYMGTANTEAFF. As DNA, the CDR3 is TGTGCCAGCAGTTATATGGGGACCGCGAACACTGAAGCTTTCTTT. This sequence joins TRBV6-5 and TRBJ1-1; a weak D match, TRBD1 (5 bases). The CDR3 consists of 15 residues. Germline values: CDR1 MNHEY, CDR2 SVGAGI. Trimming took 3 bases from V and 1 from J, leaving 12 bases between them.

The rearrangement joins TRBV12-3 or TRBV12-4 to TRBJ2-1; 9 nucleotides match TRBD2. V was pared by 7 bases and J by 9 bases, with 4 bases of the junction left unmatched. This CDR3 is 12 amino acids long. The CDR3 DNA reads TGTGCCAGCACCCCGGGACTAGCTGAGCAGTTCTTC. It translates to CASTPGLAEQFF.

The chain couples TRBV28 to TRBJ1-1; 9 bases are shared with TRBD1. This CDR3 spans 16 amino acids. V was pared by 6 bases and J by 5 bases, with 13 bases of the junction left unmatched. The germline gives CDR1 MDHEN, CDR2 SYDVKM. The DNA of the CDR3 is TGTGCCAGCAGAGAGATCCCGGGACAGGGAGGAACTGAAGCTTTCTTT. Encoded protein: CASREIPGQGGTEAFF.

The rearrangement joins TRBV21-1 to TRBJ1-5. TRBV21-1 is reported as a pseudogene. The length of the CDR3 is 16 residues. The DNA of the CDR3 is TGTGCCAGCAGCTCGCCTGGCGGCACTACCAATCAGCCCCAGCATTTT. Translation: CASSSPGGTTNQPQHF.

V gene TRBV6-5 combines with J gene TRBJ1-2; the D is unclear. Trimming pared 4 bases from V and 1 base from J, leaving 16 bases between. The CDR3 covers 16 residues. Per germline, CDR1 MNHEY and CDR2 SVGAGI. CDR3 DNA sequence: TGTGCCAGCAGTTCCCAAGGCAGCAGATTTAACTATGGCTACACCTTC. This codes for CASSSQGSRFNYGYTF.

This clone was observed a single time. This chain uses TRBV5-4 with TRBJ2-7; 11 nucleotides agree with TRBD2. After removal of 3 bases from V and 1 base from J, the junction contained 0 bases not matched to a gene. CDR1 is SGHNT and CDR2 is YYREEE in the germline V gene (reference sequence). The CDR3 is 14 amino acids. The CDR3 region has the DNA TGTGCCAGCAGCTGGACTAGCGGGTCCTACGAGCAGTACTTC. Its protein is CASSWTSGSYEQYF.

CDR3 in amino acids: CASSDPRAGGQPQHF. CDR3 nucleotides: TGTGCCAGCAGTGATCCCAGAGCCGGGGGTCAGCCCCAGCATTTT. The V and J genes are TRBV2 and TRBJ1-5; D may be TRBD1 (5 bases). CDR3 length: 15 residues. Trimming took off 3 bases at V and 6 bases at J, with 15 bases between the two ends. Germline CDR1 reads SNHLY; CDR2 reads FYNNEI.

The V and J genes are TRBV6-5 and TRBJ1-5, with 7 bases matching TRBD1. The germline CDR1 and CDR2 sequences are MNHEY and SVGAGI. This CDR3 is built from 14 residues. J lost 3 bases, V lost 6 bases, and 5 bases had no gene match. The CDR3 bases are TGTGCCAGCAGCCCGGGACAGTTCAATCAGCCCCAGCATTTT. The encoded protein is CASSPGQFNQPQHF.

The rearrangement links TRBV3-1 (or the pseudogene TRBV3-2) to TRBJ2-1; 9 bases are shared with TRBD2. This CDR3 spans 17 amino acids. In germline, CDR1 is LGHDT, CDR2 YNNKEL (reference sequence). J was trimmed by 6 bases and V by 0 bases; bases with no gene match: 9. The CDR3: CASSQDHPAGGSNEQFF. In DNA form, the CDR3 reads TGTGCCAGCAGCCAAGATCATCCAGCGGGAGGCTCCAATGAGCAGTTCTTC.

This chain joins TRBV19 and TRBJ1-2; weak D call: TRBD1 (6 bases). This CDR3 is built from 14 residues. Trimming stripped 6 bases from V and 2 bases from J, with 13 bases between. The V gene's germline CDR1 is LNHDA and CDR2 SQIVND (reference sequence). The CDR3: CASSVGGGNYGYTF. The CDR3 region has the DNA TGTGCCAGTAGCGTCGGCGGGGGCAACTATGGCTACACCTTC. Supplemented by reference TRBV19 and TRBJ1-2, the full variable domain reads DGGITQSPKYLFRKEGQNVTLSCEQNLNHDAMYWYRQDPGQGLRLIYYSQIVNDFQKGDIAEGYSVSREKKESFPLTVTSAQKNPTAFYLCASSVGGGNYGYTFGSGTRLTVV.

This chain connects TRBV7-2 to TRBJ1-1, with 9 nucleotides matching TRBD1. The germline V gene encodes CDR1 SGHTA and CDR2 FQGNSA. V lost 2 bases and J lost 5; bases outside the gene matches: 6. The CDR3 has 15 amino acids. The CDR3 DNA follows: TGTGCCAGCAGCTTATCACAGGGGGCGAGGACTGAAGCTTTCTTT. As protein: CASSLSQGARTEAFF.

This clone was seen once. This rearrangement joins TRBV29-1 to TRBJ1-3; D call uncertain. Germline-derived CDR1 and CDR2 are SQVTM and ANQGSEA. V was shortened by 6 bases and J by 2 bases, with 17 bases between the two germline ends. CDR3 length: 15 residues. CDR3 residues: CSVLDGRLPGNTIYF. The DNA for the CDR3 is TGCAGCGTCTTAGACGGCCGCCTCCCTGGAAACACCATATATTTT. The full variable domain, in which reference TRBV29-1 and TRBJ1-3 provide the parts outside the CDR3, is SAVISQKPSRDICQRGTSLTIQCQVDSQVTMMFWYRQQPGQSLTLIATANQGSEATYESGFVIDKFPISRPNLTFSTLTVSNMSPEDSSIYLCSVLDGRLPGNTIYFGEGSWLTVV.

V is TRBV11-2 and J is TRBJ1-1; weak D call: TRBD1 (6 bases). Trimming removed 2 bases at V and 7 bases at J, with 17 bases between. CDR1 and CDR2 from the germline V gene are SGHAT and FQNNGV. CDR3 length: 15 residues. The CDR3 coding sequence is TGTGCCAGCAGCTTAAGAGGGGGAACAGGGAGTGAAGCTTTCTTT. This gives the protein CASSLRGGTGSEAFF. Based on the CDR3 plus reference TRBV11-2 and TRBJ1-1, the full variable domain is EAGVAQSPRYKIIEKRQSVAFWCNPISGHATLYWYQQILGQGPKLLIQFQNNGVVDDSQLPKDRFSAERLKGVDSTLKIQPAKLEDSAVYLCASSLRGGTGSEAFFGQGTRLTVV.

The CDR3 coding sequence is TGTGCCAGCAGCTTAGCGTATGGACTAGTGGAGACCCAGTACTTC. Its protein product is CASSLAYGLVETQYF. This rearrangement joins TRBV7-2 to TRBJ2-5, with 7 bases fitting TRBD2. Germline lookup yields CDR1 SGHTA and CDR2 FQGNSA. With V trimmed by 0 bases and J by 5 bases, 6 bases remained unmatched. This CDR3 has 15 residues.

This clone was counted between two and nine times. CDR3 amino acids: CASSQVGQGGIALHF. The CDR3 DNA follows: TGTGCCAGCAGCCAAGTAGGTCAGGGTGGTATAGCCCTCCACTTT. The V gene is TRBV3-1 (or the pseudogene TRBV3-2), the J gene TRBJ1-6; the D gene is possibly TRBD1 (5 bases). This CDR3 spans 15 amino acids. Germline values: CDR1 LGHDT, CDR2 YNNKEL (reference sequence). V was shortened by 1 base and J by 14 bases, with 18 bases between the two germline ends.

V gene TRBV3-1 (or the pseudogene TRBV3-2) combines with J gene TRBJ2-3; maybe TRBD2 (5 bases). V gave up 4 bases and J gave up 5 bases, with 19 bases separating them. The germline CDR1 and CDR2 sequences are LGHDT and YNNKEL (reference sequence). The CDR3 length is 16 residues. The CDR3 sequence: CASSPEGGWERDTQYF. The CDR3 DNA follows: TGTGCCAGCAGCCCCGAAGGCGGGTGGGAACGAGATACGCAGTATTTT.

The chain carries TRBV28 and TRBJ2-7; TRBD2 agrees at 8 bases. Germline-derived CDR1 and CDR2 are MDHEN and SYDVKM. With 6 bases clipped from V and 2 bases from J, the junction kept 6 bases outside the gene matches. The CDR3 has 14 amino acids. In DNA, the CDR3 is TGTGCCAGCAGGACGGGGGGGCCTACCTACGAGCAGTACTTC. Protein product: CASRTGGPTYEQYF.

This clone was picked up one time. This sequence joins TRBV12-5 and TRBJ1-2; no firm D call. The CDR3 is 13 amino acids. V was pared by 2 bases and J by 8 bases, with 12 bases between. Germline loops: CDR1 LGHNT, CDR2 FRNRAP. The CDR3 here is CASGLQARGGYTF. The DNA of the CDR3 is TGTGCTAGTGGTTTGCAGGCACGAGGGGGCTACACCTTC.

The chain combines TRBV11-3 with TRBJ1-1, with unresolved D. The CDR3 has 13 amino acids. The germline V gene has CDR1 SGHNT and CDR2 YENEEA. Trimming took off 5 bases at V and 4 bases at J, with 11 bases between the two ends. The CDR3 bases are TGTGCCAGCAGCCCTGGTAGTTTCACTGAAGCTTTCTTT. It encodes CASSPGSFTEAFF.

Only one count was recorded for this clone. The chain is built from TRBV28 and TRBJ1-2; 8 bases fit TRBD1. J gave up 8 bases and V 4 bases, and 3 bases lay outside the gene matches. The CDR3 runs 12 residues. CDR1 and CDR2 (germline): MDHEN, SYDVKM. CDR3 protein: CASSSWTGGYTF. CDR3 bases: TGTGCCAGCAGTTCCTGGACAGGGGGCTACACCTTC.

V is TRBV28 and J is TRBJ2-2; D is unclear. V was shortened by 5 bases and J by 7 bases, with 17 bases between the two germline ends. Germline V CDR1 and CDR2: MDHEN, SYDVKM. The CDR3 spans 15 residues. For the CDR3, the DNA is TGTGCCAGCAGTCCTCCCTTGATGGGCCGCGGGGAGCTGTTTTTT. Its translation is CASSPPLMGRGELFF.

The genes are TRBV30 and TRBJ1-2; D gene uncertain. Trimming pared 8 bases from V and 2 bases from J, leaving 9 bases between. Germline V gives CDR1 GTSNPN, CDR2 SVGIG (reference sequence). The CDR3 length is 11 residues. In DNA, the CDR3 is TGTGCCCGCGGTGGGAACTATGGCTACACCTTC. Protein sequence: CARGGNYGYTF.

The rearrangement uses TRBV15 and TRBJ1-6; D remains ambiguous. The CDR3 covers 14 residues. V dropped 5 bases and J dropped 0 bases, with 5 bases sitting between them. Germline V CDR1 and CDR2: LNHNV, YYDKDF (reference sequence). CDR3 loop: CATSGSSYNSPLHF. The DNA of the CDR3 is TGTGCCACCAGCGGCTCCTCCTATAATTCACCCCTCCACTTT.

The chain links TRBV19 to TRBJ2-3; D call uncertain. The V end was cut by 0 bases, the J end by 1 base, with 5 bases between. There are 14 residues in the CDR3. Looked up from germline, CDR1 is LNHDA and CDR2 is SQIVND (reference sequence). CDR3 nucleotides: TGTGCCAGTAGTATAGATCCAGGCACAGATACGCAGTATTTT. Translating it yields CASSIDPGTDTQYF. The full variable domain, with the rest looked up from reference TRBV19 and TRBJ2-3, is DGGITQSPKYLFRKEGQNVTLSCEQNLNHDAMYWYRQDPGQGLRLIYYSQIVNDFQKGDIAEGYSVSREKKESFPLTVTSAQKNPTAFYLCASSIDPGTDTQYFGPGTRLTVL.

The rearrangement links TRBV2 to TRBJ2-5; 7 bases map to TRBD1. The length of the CDR3 is 14 residues. J lost 2 bases, V lost 6 bases, and 6 bases had no gene match. Germline V gene sequence: CDR1 SNHLY, CDR2 FYNNEI. This CDR3 reads CASRKDRSQETQYF. As DNA, the CDR3 is TGTGCCAGCAGGAAGGACAGGAGTCAAGAGACCCAGTACTTC.

The gene calls are TRBV7-2 and TRBJ1-3; possibly TRBD1 for D (5 bases). V shed 4 bases and J shed 0 bases, with 10 bases lying between them. CDR1 and CDR2 from the germline V gene are SGHTA and FQGNSA. The CDR3 loop spans 15 amino acids. CDR3 DNA sequence: TGTGCCAGCAGCTCCGGGACCGGCTCTGGAAACACCATATATTTT. This gives the protein CASSSGTGSGNTIYF.

This clone is a singleton in its sample. The chain recombines TRBV10-3 with TRBJ2-5, with D maybe TRBD2 (7 bases). Trimming left V 5 bases short and J 4 bases short, with 17 bases between. Germline lookup yields CDR1 ENHRY and CDR2 SYGVKD. The CDR3 runs 15 residues. The CDR3 DNA sequence: TGTGCCATCAGTATGGACCCCGGGGGGCGAGAGACCCAGTACTTC. Residues: CAISMDPGGRETQYF.

The V call is TRBV7-8, the J call TRBJ1-1; TRBD1 is a possible D gene (5 bases). The ends were cut back, 4 bases at V and 5 bases at J, with 11 bases in the middle. CDR1 is SGHVS, CDR2 FQNEAQ, per germline. The CDR3 is made up of 13 amino acids. The CDR3 loop reads CASSSGGATEAFF. The CDR3 bases are TGTGCCAGCAGCTCCGGCGGGGCGACTGAAGCTTTCTTT.

The gene calls are TRBV12-3 or TRBV12-4 and TRBJ1-2; a weak D match, TRBD1 (6 bases). This CDR3 is 13 amino acids long. Trimming removed 6 bases at V and 4 bases at J, with 12 bases between. CDR3 nucleotide sequence: TGTGCCAGCAGCCAGGGACACGTCTATGGCTACACCTTC. This sequence encodes CASSQGHVYGYTF.

This rearrangement joins TRBV5-8 to TRBJ2-4, with 10 nucleotides matching TRBD2. The CDR3 totals 18 residues. Germline trimming cut 2 bases from V and 8 bases from J; bases unmatched to any gene: 16. Looked up from germline, CDR1 is SGHTS and CDR2 is YDEGEE. CDR3 coding DNA: TGTGCCAGCAGCTTTGCTAGCGGGAGAGCGGACGAGAGAGACATTCAGTACTTC. Its protein is CASSFASGRADERDIQYF.